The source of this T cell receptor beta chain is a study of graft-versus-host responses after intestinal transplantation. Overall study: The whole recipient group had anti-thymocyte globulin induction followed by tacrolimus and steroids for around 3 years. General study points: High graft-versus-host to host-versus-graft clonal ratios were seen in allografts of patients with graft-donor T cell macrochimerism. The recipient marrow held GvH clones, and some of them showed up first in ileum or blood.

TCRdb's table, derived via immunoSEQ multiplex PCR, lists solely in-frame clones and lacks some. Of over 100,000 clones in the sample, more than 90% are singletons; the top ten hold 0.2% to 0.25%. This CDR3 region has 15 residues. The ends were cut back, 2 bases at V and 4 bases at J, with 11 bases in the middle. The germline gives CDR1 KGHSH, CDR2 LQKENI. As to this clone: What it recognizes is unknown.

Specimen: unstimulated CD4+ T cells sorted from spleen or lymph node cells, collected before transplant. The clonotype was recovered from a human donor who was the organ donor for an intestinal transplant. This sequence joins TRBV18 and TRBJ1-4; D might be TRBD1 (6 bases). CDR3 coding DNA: TGTGCCAGCTCACCATCGGGACAAAATAATGAAAAACTGTTTTTT. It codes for CASSPSGQNNEKLFF.